One and the same sample provided the 30 T cell receptor beta chains below, sequenced in a study of beta chain features in type 1 diabetes. The sequenced template was cDNA made from the entire isolated RNA. Here immunoSEQ multiplex PCR was the method, and the copy in TCRdb shows in-frame clones only, minus some. This sample has hundreds of thousands of clones, with roughly 12% found just once. Sequenced sample: naive CD4+ T cells from blood. The receptors derive from a man between 18 and 35 years old in good health.

This chain links TRBV25-1 with TRBJ2-2, with a weak D call TRBD1 (6 bases). V was pared by 5 bases and J by 8 bases, with 9 bases between. The CDR3 contains 12 residues. Germline-derived CDR1 and CDR2 are MGHDK and SYGVNS. CDR3 bases: TGTGCCAGCAGTCCCAGGGGTGGGGAGCTGTTTTTT. This translates into CASSPRGGELFF.

The V gene is TRBV28, the J gene TRBJ1-6; 7 bases align to TRBD1. The germline V gene encodes CDR1 MDHEN and CDR2 SYDVKM. V lost 4 bases to trimming and J lost 9 bases; unmatched junction nucleotides: 15. The CDR3 extends over 17 amino acids. DNA for the CDR3: TGTGCCAGCAGTTCGGGACAGCGGCGGAATTTGGGTTCACCCCTCCACTTT. Translation gives CASSSGQRRNLGSPLHF. Full variable domain (remainder filled in from reference TRBV28 and TRBJ1-6): DVKVTQSSRYLVKRTGEKVFLECVQDMDHENMFWYRQDPGLGLRLIYFSYDVKMKEKGDIPEGYSVSREKKERFSLILESASTNQTSMYLCASSSGQRRNLGSPLHFGNGTRLTVT.

The rearrangement joins TRBV5-1 to TRBJ2-7; 7 bases are shared with TRBD1. CDR1 is SGHRS and CDR2 is YFSETQ in the germline V gene. The CDR3 sequence is 14 residues long. Trimming took 5 bases from V and 7 from J; bases not matched to a gene: 12. Written as DNA, the CDR3 is TGCGCCAGCAGTCCACAGGGGTCCCCCCAGGAGCAGTACTTC. Protein sequence: CASSPQGSPQEQYF. Together with reference TRBV5-1 and TRBJ2-7, the CDR3 gives the full variable domain: KAGVTQTPRYLIKTRGQQVTLSCSPISGHRSVSWYQQTPGQGLQFLFEYFSETQRNKGNFPGRFSGRQFSNSRSEMNVSTLELGDSALYLCASSPQGSPQEQYFGPGTRLTVT.

This clone occurred a few times. The chain recombines TRBV15 with TRBJ2-1, with D possibly TRBD1 on 5 matching bases. This CDR3 contains 17 residues. V was trimmed by 1 base and J by 2 bases, leaving 15 bases between them. Germline values: CDR1 LNHNV, CDR2 YYDKDF (reference sequence). CDR3 in DNA: TGTGCCACCAGCAGAGTTCGGGCAGGGTCTCCCTACAATGAGCAGTTCTTC. It is translated as CATSRVRAGSPYNEQFF.

This clone appeared many times. The chain recombines TRBV29-1 with TRBJ2-5; a possible D gene is TRBD2 (5 bases). Per the germline V gene, CDR1 is SQVTM and CDR2 is ANQGSEA. This CDR3 has 13 amino acids. The V end was cut by 4 bases, the J end by 4 bases, with 13 bases between. The CDR3 loop is CSVVTLEPETQYF. In DNA form, the CDR3 reads TGCAGCGTTGTCACACTAGAACCAGAGACCCAGTACTTC.

This clone was seen a few times. This same CDR3 is encoded by further DNA sequences in the sample. The chain links TRBV7-7 to TRBJ2-3; 10 positions agree with TRBD2. Germline V gene lookup returns CDR1 SSHAT and CDR2 FNYEAQ (reference sequence). The ends lost 1 base at V and 1 base at J; junction bases unmatched: 2. The CDR3 contains 16 residues. The DNA for the CDR3 is TGTGCCAGCAGCTTAGGCCTAGCGGGGGGCACAGATACGCAGTATTTT. As protein: CASSLGLAGGTDTQYF. The full variable domain, its missing parts supplied by reference TRBV7-7 and TRBJ2-3, is GAGVSQSPRYKVTKRGQDVTLRCDPISSHATLYWYQQALGQGPEFLTYFNYEAQPDKSGLPSDRFSAERPEGSISTLTIQRTEQRDSAMYRCASSLGLAGGTDTQYFGPGTRLTVL.

The chain couples TRBV29-1 to TRBJ2-5, with TRBD1 identical over 8 bases. The V gene's germline CDR1 is SQVTM and CDR2 ANQGSEA. CDR3 size: 14 residues. The trim removed 4 bases at V and 5 bases at J, leaving 9 bases unmatched. CDR3 bases: TGCAGCGTTGCAGCGACAGGGGCGACCGAGACCCAGTACTTC. It encodes CSVAATGATETQYF.

This clone was picked up a small number of times. V gene TRBV29-1 combines with J gene TRBJ2-3; 9 positions agree with TRBD1. The CDR3 loop spans 14 amino acids. V lost 3 bases, J lost 3 bases, and 4 bases stayed unmatched. Germline V gene data show CDR1 as SQVTM and CDR2 as ANQGSEA. CDR3 coding DNA: TGCAGCGTTGAGGGACAGGGTGCGACAGATACGCAGTATTTT. It yields the protein CSVEGQGATDTQYF.

The genes are TRBV29-1 and TRBJ2-7; TRBD2 agrees at 10 bases. V dropped 5 bases and J dropped 2; count of bases not matched to a gene: 6. Germline assignment: CDR1 SQVTM and CDR2 ANQGSEA. CDR3 size: 14 residues. In DNA form, the CDR3 reads TGCAGCGTTTCATTTAGCGGGAGGACCTACGAGCAGTACTTC. Translated, it gives CSVSFSGRTYEQYF.

V is TRBV7-3 and J is TRBJ2-2; 8 bases agree with TRBD2. The CDR3 is 17 amino acids. CDR1 SGHTA and CDR2 FQGTGA come from the germline V gene. The trim removed 4 bases at V and 0 bases at J, leaving 7 bases unmatched. Here the CDR3 DNA reads TGTGCCAGCAGCTCAACGACGGGACTAGCGAACACCGGGGAGCTGTTTTTT. This encodes CASSSTTGLANTGELFF.

This clone was picked up a small number of times. This chain links TRBV14 with TRBJ1-2; D might be TRBD1 (6 bases). CDR1 SGHDN and CDR2 FVKESK come from the germline V gene. This CDR3 is 15 amino acids long. Trimming removed 4 bases at V and 0 bases at J, with 12 bases between. CDR3: CASSPTRTANYGYTF. The CDR3 DNA reads as TGTGCCAGCAGCCCCACCAGGACAGCTAACTATGGCTACACCTTC. Supplemented by reference TRBV14 and TRBJ1-2, the full variable domain reads EAGVTQFPSHSVIEKGQTVTLRCDPISGHDNLYWYRRVMGKEIKFLLHFVKESKQDESGMPNNRFLAERTGGTYSTLKVQPAELEDSGVYFCASSPTRTANYGYTFGSGTRLTVV.

The chain recombines TRBV30 with TRBJ1-1; the match to TRBD1 covers 9 bases. The CDR3 loop spans 13 amino acids. With 3 bases clipped from V and 6 bases from J, the junction kept 5 bases outside the gene matches. Looked up from germline, CDR1 is GTSNPN and CDR2 is SVGIG (reference sequence). The CDR3 here is CAWSQDRGAEAFF. In DNA form, the CDR3 reads TGTGCCTGGAGCCAGGACAGGGGCGCTGAAGCTTTCTTT. The full variable domain, in which reference TRBV30 and TRBJ1-1 provide the parts outside the CDR3, is SQTIHQWPATLVQPVGSPLSLECTVEGTSNPNLYWYRQAAGRGLQLLFYSVGIGQISSEVPQNLSASRPQDRQFILSSKKLLLSDSGFYLCAWSQDRGAEAFFGQGTRLTVV.

In its sample, this clone was seen a few times. This sequence joins TRBV7-2 and TRBJ1-2; D remains unclear. Germline loops: CDR1 SGHTA, CDR2 FQGNSA. Trimming removed 11 bases at V and 8 bases at J, with 15 bases between. The CDR3 extends over 11 amino acids. The CDR3, as DNA: TGTGCCGGGAGGCGCCTCAAGGGCTACACCTTC. This sequence encodes CAGRRLKGYTF.

This clone was detected a few times. The V and J genes are TRBV6-5 and TRBJ2-7; the match to TRBD1 covers 7 bases. There are 14 residues in the CDR3. Germline CDR1 reads MNHEY; CDR2 reads SVGAGI. V trimming: 5 bases; J trimming: 0 bases; junction bases outside the gene matches: 4. The CDR3 here is CASSGRDSSYEQYF. The CDR3, as DNA: TGTGCCAGCAGTGGCCGGGACAGCTCCTACGAGCAGTACTTC.

The gene calls are TRBV25-1 and TRBJ1-2; TRBD1 is a possible D gene (5 bases). The V and J ends lost 4 bases and 4 bases respectively, with 13 bases between them. This CDR3 spans 14 amino acids. Germline CDR1 is MGHDK and CDR2 is SYGVNS. CDR3 loop: CASSASGGSYGYTF. CDR3 nucleotides: TGTGCCAGCAGTGCCTCCGGGGGGAGCTATGGCTACACCTTC.

This clone turned up a few times. This rearrangement joins TRBV30 to TRBJ1-1, with 8 positions matching TRBD1. Trimming took 3 bases from V and 4 from J; bases not matched to a gene: 7. The CDR3 is made up of 14 amino acids. Germline assignment: CDR1 GTSNPN and CDR2 SVGIG (reference sequence). CDR3 in DNA: TGTGCCTGGAGGGGGGACAGGAGAACCACTGAAGCTTTCTTT. Translating it yields CAWRGDRRTTEAFF.

The chain carries TRBV5-1 and TRBJ2-7; 7 positions agree with TRBD1. CDR1 is SGHRS, CDR2 YFSETQ, per germline. The CDR3 loop spans 15 amino acids. Trimming took 6 bases from V and 1 from J; bases not matched to a gene: 10. CDR3 residues: CASKPSRDSSYEQYF. For the CDR3, the DNA is TGCGCCAGCAAACCCTCCCGGGACAGTTCCTACGAGCAGTACTTC.

This clone was recorded a few times. At one end the junction does not follow the germline gene, possibly because of a read error. V is TRBV9 and J is TRBJ2-2; D gene ambiguous. Germline loops: CDR1 SGDLS, CDR2 YYNGEE. CDR3 length equals 13 residues. The CDR3 loop reads CASRVADTGELFF. The CDR3 DNA is TGTGCCAGCAGAGTAGCTGACACCGGGGAGCTGTTTTTT.

This clone came up a few times. This chain links TRBV28 with TRBJ1-2; 11 bases line up with TRBD1. Germline lookup yields CDR1 MDHEN and CDR2 SYDVKM. V shed 2 bases and J 6 bases; nucleotides not matched to a gene: 5. This CDR3 has 15 residues. The CDR3 DNA reads TGTGCCAGCAGTTTACGCCCGGACAGGGGGCATGGCTACACCTTC. This codes for CASSLRPDRGHGYTF.

This clone was counted a few times. The chain carries TRBV10-3 and TRBJ2-5; D might be TRBD1 (6 bases). Germline-derived CDR1 and CDR2 are ENHRY and SYGVKD. This CDR3 has 13 amino acids. The V end lost 6 bases, the J end lost 1 base, and 9 bases lay between the germline ends. CDR3 in DNA: TGTGCCATCAGCACAGGGACCCAAGAGACCCAGTACTTC. This gives the protein CAISTGTQETQYF.

The chain uses TRBV6-5 and TRBJ1-2; possibly TRBD1 for D (6 bases). The V end lost 7 bases, the J end lost 8 bases, and 17 bases lay between the germline ends. From germline, CDR1 is MNHEY and CDR2 SVGAGI. The CDR3 has 13 residues. This CDR3 is CASNPTGNGGYTF. CDR3 in DNA: TGTGCCAGCAACCCAACAGGGAACGGCGGCTACACCTTC.

In its sample, this clone was seen a few times. The rearrangement links TRBV30 to TRBJ1-2; 7 bases align to TRBD1. Unmatched junction bases numbered 6, after V lost 0 bases and J lost 8 bases. CDR3 length: 13 amino acids. Germline V gene data show CDR1 as GTSNPN and CDR2 as SVGIG (reference sequence). CDR3 loop: CAWSVRPGGGYTF. Here the CDR3 DNA reads TGTGCCTGGAGTGTGAGGCCAGGGGGAGGCTACACCTTC.

The chain employs TRBV6-1 and TRBJ1-1, with a tentative D call TRBD1 (5 bases). CDR3 length equals 13 residues. The V end lost 5 bases, the J end lost 3 bases, and 10 bases lay between the germline ends. The germline V gene encodes CDR1 MNHNS and CDR2 SASEGT. The CDR3 region has the DNA TGTGCCAGCAGTAGCACAGGTCACACTGAAGCTTTCTTT. Translating it yields CASSSTGHTEAFF.

This clone was counted between two and nine times. The genes are TRBV20-1 and TRBJ1-2; tentative D call: TRBD1 (5 bases). There are 11 residues in the CDR3. Trimming removed 6 bases from V and 7 bases from J, with 12 bases in between. Germline-derived CDR1 and CDR2 are DFQATT and SNEGSKA (reference sequence). CDR3: CSAVAGSGYTF. The CDR3 DNA is TGCAGTGCGGTGGCAGGGTCTGGCTACACCTTC.

The chain recombines TRBV5-4 with TRBJ2-1; 7 nucleotides match TRBD1. With 3 bases clipped from V and 3 bases from J, the junction kept 3 bases outside the gene matches. The CDR3 length is 14 residues. Germline V lookup: CDR1 SGHNT, CDR2 YYREEE (reference sequence). This chain's CDR3 is CASSSGTDYNEQFF. CDR3 nucleotide sequence: TGTGCCAGCAGCTCCGGGACAGACTACAATGAGCAGTTCTTC.

This chain joins TRBV5-1 and TRBJ2-5; a weak D match, TRBD1 (5 bases). Trimming stripped 7 bases from V and 0 bases from J, with 13 bases between. Germline values: CDR1 SGHRS, CDR2 YFSETQ. This CDR3 contains 14 residues. The CDR3 protein is CASRARTNQETQYF. The CDR3 nucleotides are TGCGCCAGCCGGGCCAGGACAAACCAAGAGACCCAGTACTTC.

The chain is built from TRBV30 and TRBJ1-3; no firm D call. V gave up 2 bases and J gave up 1 base, with 9 bases separating them. The CDR3 runs 14 residues. CDR1 and CDR2 (germline): GTSNPN, SVGIG (reference sequence). CDR3 coding DNA: TGTGCCTGGAGTCCCACTCAATCTGGAAACACCATATATTTT. Residues: CAWSPTQSGNTIYF.

This clone was observed a few times. CDR3 protein: CASSSGQGSFNEQFF. CDR3 DNA sequence: TGCGCCAGCAGCTCGGGACAGGGAAGTTTCAATGAGCAGTTCTTC. The chain combines TRBV5-1 with TRBJ2-1; TRBD1 matches at 9 bases. The germline V gene encodes CDR1 SGHRS and CDR2 YFSETQ. V lost 3 bases and J lost 6; bases outside the gene matches: 7. The length of the CDR3 is 15 residues.

Comments on this clone: This same CDR3 is encoded by further DNA sequences in the sample. This chain uses TRBV7-3 with TRBJ2-2, with D possibly TRBD1 on 5 matching bases. Trimming stripped 5 bases from V and 1 base from J, with 8 bases between. This CDR3 contains 14 residues. The germline gives CDR1 SGHTA, CDR2 FQGTGA. The CDR3 sequence is CASSRGQNTGELFF. CDR3 sequence (DNA): TGTGCCAGCAGCCGAGGACAGAACACCGGGGAGCTGTTTTTT.

The CDR3 DNA reads as TGTGCCAGCTCCCAAGAGACAGGGACCGCTGAAGCTTTCTTT. This encodes CASSQETGTAEAFF. This chain uses TRBV18 with TRBJ1-1, with TRBD1 matching 7 bases. Per the germline V gene, CDR1 is KGHSH and CDR2 is LQKENI. V was pared by 6 bases and J by 6 bases, with 10 bases of the junction left unmatched. The CDR3 consists of 14 residues. The full variable domain, rest sourced from reference TRBV18 and TRBJ1-1, is NAGVMQNPRHLVRRRGQEARLRCSPMKGHSHVYWYRQLPEEGLKFMVYLQKENIIDESGMPKERFSAEFPKEGPSILRIQQVVRGDSAAYFCASSQETGTAEAFFGQGTRLTVV.